These T cell receptor beta chains were read from a single sample in a study of beta chain features in type 1 diabetes. TCRdb's copy holds only in-frame clones and misses some; the assay was immunoSEQ multiplex PCR. There are hundreds of thousands of clones in the sample; over 11% occur only once, and 0.04% lies in the top ten. The sequencing sample was made of naive CD4+ T cells from blood. The receptors originated from a young man with type 1 diabetes. CDR3s include the opening cysteine and the closing phenylalanine or tryptophan. A D gene is named only where the DNA matches it firmly. The listing skips clone size in some rows; elsewhere it reads once, few, many or a size class.

>TRBJ2-7|few|TRBV6-5|TRBD2
CASSSASGSGYEQYF
TGTGCCAGCAGTAGTGCTAGCGGGAGTGGTTACGAGCAGTACTTC
>TRBJ2-7|once|TRBV6-6|NA
CASSADSLSSYEQYF
TGTGCCAGCAGTGCGGACAGCCTAAGCTCCTACGAGCAGTACTTC
>TRBJ1-2|NA|TRBV28|TRBD1
CASSFSDRRGYGYTF
TGTGCCAGCAGTTTTTCGGACAGGAGGGGCTATGGCTACACCTTC
>TRBJ2-2|few|TRBV5-1|NA
CASSLSVRQVTGELFF
TGCGCCAGCAGCTTGTCGGTTAGACAGGTAACCGGGGAGCTGTTTTTT
>TRBJ2-7|few|TRBV18|NA
CASSPNNEQYF
TGTGCCAGCTCACCAAACAACGAGCAGTACTTC
>TRBJ1-5|NA|TRBV5-1|TRBD1
CASSPGQGFNQPQHF
TGCGCCAGCAGCCCGGGACAGGGGTTTAATCAGCCCCAGCATTTT
>TRBJ2-7|NA|TRBV27|TRBD2
CASSFSGITSYEQYF
TGTGCCAGCAGTTTTAGCGGGATAACCTCCTACGAGCAGTACTTC
>TRBJ1-1|NA|TRBV28|NA
CASRIQMNTEAFF
TGTGCCAGCAGGATACAAATGAACACTGAAGCTTTCTTT
>TRBJ1-5|NA|TRBV14|NA
CASSQDRLQPQHF
TGTGCCAGCAGCCAAGATAGGCTGCAGCCCCAGCATTTT
>TRBJ2-3|NA|TRBV5-1|NA
CASSPRGRTDTQYF
TGCGCCAGCAGCCCTCGGGGCCGGACAGATACGCAGTATTTT
>TRBJ2-7|few|TRBV12-2|NA
CASRLEWEQYF
TGTGCAAGTCGCTTAGAGTGGGAGCAGTACTTC
>TRBJ1-1|NA|TRBV6-4|NA
CASSQGMNTEAFF
TGTGCCAGCAGCCAGGGTATGAACACTGAAGCTTTCTTT
>TRBJ2-7|few|TRBV29-1|NA
CSAKRLGPYEQYF
TGCAGCGCTAAACGCTTGGGGCCCTACGAGCAGTACTTC
>TRBJ1-1|few|TRBV2|NA
CASSVQYGYTEAFF
TGTGCCAGCAGTGTTCAGTATGGGTACACTGAAGCTTTCTTT
>TRBJ2-2|NA|TRBV5-1|NA
CASSKGGAGELFF
TGCGCCAGCTCCAAGGGAGGCGCCGGGGAGCTGTTTTTT
>TRBJ1-4|NA|TRBV7-9|NA
CASSLTDFNEKLFF
TGTGCCAGCAGCTTAACAGACTTTAATGAAAAACTGTTTTTT
>TRBJ2-7|NA|TRBV29-1|NA
CSTRDQHYEQYF
TGCAGCACCCGGGACCAACACTACGAGCAGTACTTC
>TRBJ1-6|NA|TRBV30|NA
CAWIGQNDSPLHF
TGTGCCTGGATTGGACAGAACGATTCACCCCTCCACTTT
>TRBJ2-5|NA|TRBV5-6|NA
CAGGTQETQYF
TGTGCCGGCGGGACTCAAGAGACCCAGTACTTC
>TRBJ2-7|few|TRBV7-6|TRBD1
CASSLTPGTGIHEQYF
TGTGCCAGCAGCTTAACCCCCGGGACAGGGATCCACGAGCAGTACTTC
>TRBJ1-1|few|TRBV30|NA
CAWSVIGTEAFF
TGTGCCTGGAGTGTAATAGGGACTGAAGCTTTCTTT
>TRBJ2-7|NA|TRBV15|NA
CATSEPPWRLYEQYF
TGTGCCACCAGCGAACCGCCCTGGCGACTTTACGAGCAGTACTTC
>TRBJ2-3|few|TRBV4-3|TRBD2
CASSQDLSGLAATDTQYF
TGCGCCAGCAGCCAAGATCTTTCCGGGCTAGCGGCAACAGATACGCAGTATTTT
>TRBJ1-5|few|TRBV7-2|NA
CASSPGGAGGQPQHF
TGTGCCAGCAGCCCAGGAGGTGCCGGCGGTCAGCCCCAGCATTTT
>TRBJ1-3|few|TRBV7-9|NA
CASSVQGANGNTIYF
TGTGCCAGCAGCGTCCAAGGGGCGAATGGAAACACCATATATTTT
>TRBJ2-3|NA|TRBV30|TRBD2
CAWSSGLAGMTDTQYF
TGTGCCTGGAGTTCGGGACTAGCGGGGATGACAGATACGCAGTATTTT
>TRBJ2-3|few|TRBV4-3|NA
CASSQGTGDTDTQYF
TGCGCCAGCAGCCAAGGGACGGGGGATACAGATACGCAGTATTTT
>TRBJ1-5|few|TRBV30|NA
CAWSVTGSGPQHF
TGTGCCTGGAGTGTTACAGGCTCGGGGCCCCAGCATTTT
>TRBJ2-5|NA|TRBV7-2|TRBD2
CASTIAGVPGTYQETQYF
TGTGCCAGCACTATAGCGGGAGTACCTGGAACGTACCAAGAGACCCAGTACTTC
>TRBJ1-5|few|TRBV28|NA
CASSPGGRPQHF
TGTGCCAGCAGCCCCGGGGGCAGGCCCCAGCATTTT